The T cell receptor (beta chain) under discussion was sequenced for a study of OX40 agonist ivuxolimab in advanced cancers. The overall study: Intravenous ivuxolimab was administered to patients every 2 weeks at 0.01 to 10 mg/kg.

Findings and caveats of the study: CD4+ T cells averaged fewer expanded clones than CD8+ T cells. Circulating CD4+ and CD8+ T cells showed clonal expansion by week 6 at 0.1 to 3.0 mg/kg.

Some clones are missing from TCRdb's copy, which holds only in-frame ones; the method was immunoSEQ multiplex PCR. The data show about 92,000 clones, with about 80% seen just once and around 5.5% held by the top ten. Worth noting for this clone: Antigen: not known.

This CDR3 has 13 residues. CDR1 is SNHLY and CDR2 is FYNNEI in the germline V gene. V gave up 6 bases and J gave up 5 bases; unmatched junction bases: 0. The genes are TRBV2 and TRBJ1-4; 10 nucleotides match TRBD1. The material was CD4+ or CD8+ T cells sorted from blood, obtained in a trial of the OX40 agonist ivuxolimab. The TCR originated in an adult with an advanced solid tumor such as melanoma, head and neck, liver or kidney cancer. The CDR3 spells CASRGQGNEKLFF. In nucleotides, the CDR3 is TGTGCCAGCAGGGGACAGGGGAATGAAAAACTGTTTTTT.